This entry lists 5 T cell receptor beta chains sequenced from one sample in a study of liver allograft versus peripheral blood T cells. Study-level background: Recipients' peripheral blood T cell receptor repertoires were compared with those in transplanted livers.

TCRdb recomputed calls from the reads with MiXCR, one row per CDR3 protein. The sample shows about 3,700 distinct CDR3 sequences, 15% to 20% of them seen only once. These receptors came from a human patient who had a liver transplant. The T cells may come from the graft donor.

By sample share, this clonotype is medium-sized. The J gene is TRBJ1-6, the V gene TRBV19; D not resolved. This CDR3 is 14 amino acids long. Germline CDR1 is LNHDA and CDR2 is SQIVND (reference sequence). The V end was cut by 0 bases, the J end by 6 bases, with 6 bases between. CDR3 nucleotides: TGTGCCAGTAGTATAGAGGGGTTTAATTCACCCCTCCACTTT. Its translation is CASSIEGFNSPLHF.

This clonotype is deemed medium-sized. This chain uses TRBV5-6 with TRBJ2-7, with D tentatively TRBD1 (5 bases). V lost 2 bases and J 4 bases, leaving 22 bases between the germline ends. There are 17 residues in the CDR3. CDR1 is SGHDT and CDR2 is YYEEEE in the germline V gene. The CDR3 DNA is TGTGCCAGCAGCTTACTCCCTCTGGACGCAGGGTTTTACGAGCAGTACTTC. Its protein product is CASSLLPLDAGFYEQYF.

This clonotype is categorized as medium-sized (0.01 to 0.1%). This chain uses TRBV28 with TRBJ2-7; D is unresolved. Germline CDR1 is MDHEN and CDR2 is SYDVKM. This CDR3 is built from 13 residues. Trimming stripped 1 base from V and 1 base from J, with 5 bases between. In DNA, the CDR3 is TGTGCCAGCAGTTTATCGCGGTCCTACGAGCAGTACTTC. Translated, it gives CASSLSRSYEQYF.

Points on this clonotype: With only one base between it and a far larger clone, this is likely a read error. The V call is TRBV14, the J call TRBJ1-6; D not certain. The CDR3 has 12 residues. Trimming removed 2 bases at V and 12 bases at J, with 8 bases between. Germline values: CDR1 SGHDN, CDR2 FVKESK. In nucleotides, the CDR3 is TGTGCCAGCAGCCAATTGGGGTTACCCCTCCACTTT. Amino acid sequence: CASSQLGLPLHF.

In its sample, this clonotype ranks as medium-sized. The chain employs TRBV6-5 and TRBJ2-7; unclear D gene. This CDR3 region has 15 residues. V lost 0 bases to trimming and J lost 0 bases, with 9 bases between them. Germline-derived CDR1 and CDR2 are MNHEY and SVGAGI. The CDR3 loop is CASSYSGTLSYEQYF. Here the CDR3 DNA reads TGTGCCAGCAGTTACTCGGGCACCCTCTCCTACGAGCAGTACTTC.